This T cell receptor beta chain emerged from a study of neurological immune-mediated disorders. Study conclusions and caveats: The expanded clones of different subjects shared no CDR3 amino acid sequences (suggesting private repertoires in all groups).

This clonotype is medium-sized (0.01 to 0.1%). Its target is not known. From 15-18 subjects, every sequencing run obtained over 180 million TCR-beta sequences. Via MiXCR, TCRdb re-called the 5' RACE reads, giving one row per CDR3 protein. The data contain under 20,000 distinct CDR3 sequences, roughly 2.5% of them singletons. CDR1 is SGHRS and CDR2 is YFSETQ in the germline V gene. The CDR3 contains 15 residues. V was shortened by 2 bases and J by 5 bases, with 14 bases between the two germline ends. Where libraries were unsorted, they were derived from 2 million PBMCs stored at -80 degrees C. The chain joins TRBV5-1 to TRBJ2-1; tentative D call: TRBD2 (5 bases). Sequencing used PBMCs. The clonotype comes from a woman between 18 and 29 years old with multiple sclerosis. CDR3 in amino acids: CASSLMASNNNEQFF. In nucleotides, the CDR3 is TGCGCCAGCAGCTTAATGGCTAGCAACAACAATGAGCAGTTCTTC.